This T cell receptor (beta chain) came from a study of CD8 T cell repertoires and HIV-1 epitope variants. Study summary: Controls were a CMV, EBV and flu pool, Ebola AY9, and no peptide.

The table came from immunoSEQ multiplex PCR; TCRdb's copy has only in-frame clones and leaves some out. The sample has a few thousand clones; approximately 67% are singletons. Notes on the study in general: Nef KF9 drew about five clonotypes and HW9 one, without TAALDMSHF responses.

Remarks on this clone: The antigen remains undetermined.

In germline, CDR1 is LGHNA, CDR2 YSLEER. V lost 0 bases and J lost 2, with 10 bases in between. The CDR3 is made up of 16 amino acids. The V call is TRBV4-3, the J call TRBJ2-2; possible D gene TRBD1, 5 bases. The receptor's source is a male donor with HIV. Sequenced material: cultured CD8+ T cells derived from PBMCs. CDR3 loop: CASSQDADSNTGELFF. The CDR3 DNA is TGCGCCAGCAGCCAAGATGCAGACAGCAACACCGGGGAGCTGTTTTTT.